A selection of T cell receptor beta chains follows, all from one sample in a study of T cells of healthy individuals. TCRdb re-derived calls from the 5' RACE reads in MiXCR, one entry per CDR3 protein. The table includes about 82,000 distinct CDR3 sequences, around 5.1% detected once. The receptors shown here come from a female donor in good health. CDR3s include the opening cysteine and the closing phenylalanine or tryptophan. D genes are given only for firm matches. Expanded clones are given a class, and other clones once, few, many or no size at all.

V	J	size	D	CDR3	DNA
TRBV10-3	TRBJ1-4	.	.	CAISAYREARNEKLFF	TGTGCCATCAGTGCTTATCGCGAAGCCCGTAATGAAAAACTGTTTTTT
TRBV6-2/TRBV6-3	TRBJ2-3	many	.	CASSNHLTDTQYF	TGTGCCAGCAGTAACCACCTCACAGATACGCAGTATTTT
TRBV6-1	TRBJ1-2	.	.	CASSEGGSSLYGYTF	TGTGCCAGCAGTGAAGGGGGCAGCAGTCTCTATGGCTACACCTTC
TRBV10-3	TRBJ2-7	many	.	CAISESPRGNEQYF	TGTGCCATCAGTGAGTCACCCAGGGGCAACGAGCAGTACTTC
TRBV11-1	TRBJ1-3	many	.	CASSFVSGNTIYF	TGTGCCAGCAGCTTCGTCTCTGGAAACACCATATATTTT
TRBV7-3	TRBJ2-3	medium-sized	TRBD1	CASSLVGQGADTQYF	TGTGCCAGCAGCTTAGTGGGACAGGGGGCAGATACGCAGTATTTT
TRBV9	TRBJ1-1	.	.	CASSPGHGAYEAFF	TGTGCCAGCAGCCCCGGACACGGCGCGTATGAAGCTTTCTTT
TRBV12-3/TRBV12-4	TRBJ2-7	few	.	CASSYSSYEQYF	TGTGCCAGCAGCTACAGTTCCTACGAGCAGTACTTC
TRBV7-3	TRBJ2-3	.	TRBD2	CASSLGGSGSADTQYF	TGTGCCAGCAGCTTAGGTGGTAGCGGGAGTGCAGATACGCAGTATTTT
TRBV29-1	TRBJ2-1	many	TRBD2	CSVYGDGLAGGFSLFF	TGCAGCGTTTATGGGGACGGACTAGCGGGAGGGTTTAGTCTGTTCTTC
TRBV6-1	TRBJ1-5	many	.	CASRRNDRTDQPQHF	TGTGCCAGCAGACGCAACGACAGGACGGATCAGCCCCAGCATTTT
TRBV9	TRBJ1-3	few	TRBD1	CASSAAGTGGYSGNTIYF	TGTGCCAGCAGCGCCGCCGGGACAGGGGGTTACTCTGGAAACACCATATATTTT
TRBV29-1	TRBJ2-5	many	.	CSVDLPETQYF	TGCAGCGTTGACCTGCCGGAGACCCAGTACTTC
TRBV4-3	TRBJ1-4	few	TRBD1	CASSRDREEKLFF	TGCGCCAGCAGCCGCGACAGGGAGGAAAAACTGTTTTTT
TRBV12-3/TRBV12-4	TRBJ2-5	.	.	CASSIGRITRAETQYF	TGTGCCAGCAGCATAGGACGGATCACCCGGGCAGAGACCCAGTACTTC
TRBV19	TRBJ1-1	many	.	CASSIRGQMNTEAFF	TGTGCCAGTAGTATTAGAGGACAAATGAACACTGAAGCTTTCTTT
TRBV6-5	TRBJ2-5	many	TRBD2	CASSPGGAQETQYF	TGTGCCAGCAGCCCGGGAGGGGCCCAAGAGACCCAGTACTTC
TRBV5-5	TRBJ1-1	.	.	CASSLGVVANTEAFF	TGTGCCAGCAGCTTGGGGGTAGTGGCGAACACTGAAGCTTTCTTT
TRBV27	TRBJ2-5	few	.	CASAIAETQYF	TGTGCCAGCGCCATAGCGGAGACCCAGTACTTC
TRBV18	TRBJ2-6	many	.	CASSPRIAGANVLTF	TGTGCCAGCTCACCAAGGATCGCTGGGGCCAACGTCCTGACTTTC
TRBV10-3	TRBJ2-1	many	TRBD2	CAISGAGGRGREQFF	TGTGCCATCAGTGGAGCGGGAGGGCGAGGGCGTGAGCAGTTCTTC
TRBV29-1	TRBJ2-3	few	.	CSVPKGFADTQYF	TGCAGCGTTCCAAAGGGGTTTGCAGATACGCAGTATTTT
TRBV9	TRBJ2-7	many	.	CASSPRGELDEQYF	TGTGCCAGCAGCCCCCGCGGGGAGCTGGACGAGCAGTACTTC
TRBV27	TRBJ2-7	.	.	CASSPQGGGYEQYF	TGTGCCAGCAGTCCCCAGGGGGGGGGGTACGAGCAGTACTTC
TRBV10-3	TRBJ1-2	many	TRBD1	CASRPGGETVYGYTF	TGTGCCTCCAGGCCAGGGGGCGAAACGGTCTATGGCTACACCTTC
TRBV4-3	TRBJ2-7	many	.	CASSQDLRTDYEQYF	TGCGCCAGCAGCCAAGATCTTCGGACAGACTACGAGCAGTACTTC
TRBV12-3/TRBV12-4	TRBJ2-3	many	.	CASSLDSSVTDTQYF	TGTGCCAGCAGTTTAGACAGTTCGGTCACAGATACGCAGTATTTT
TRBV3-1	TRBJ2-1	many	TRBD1	CASGQGTEQFF	TGTGCCAGCGGACAGGGAACTGAGCAGTTCTTC
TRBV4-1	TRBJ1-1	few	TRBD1	CASSHRQGLAQGPQRAFF	TGCGCCAGCAGCCATCGACAAGGGCTGGCACAGGGGCCCCAAAGGGCTTTCTTT
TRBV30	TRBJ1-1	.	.	CAWSVRNRVTEAFF	TGTGCCTGGAGTGTACGTAACAGGGTCACTGAAGCTTTCTTT
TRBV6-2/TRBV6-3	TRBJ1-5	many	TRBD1	CASSRRDRRGQPQHF	TGTGCCAGCAGTCGCCGGGACAGGAGGGGTCAGCCCCAGCATTTT